The clone carrying this T cell receptor (beta chain) was picked up a small number of times. The antigen is undetermined. Every TCR beta cDNA library bore unique molecular identifiers. Input amounts of roughly 0.9 to 10 million T cells were used. These gave about 500,000 cDNA molecules, so each molecule approximated one T cell. TCRdb reprocessed the PCR reads with MiXCR, giving one entry per CDR3 protein. This table holds 380,000 or so distinct CDR3 sequences, roughly 30% found once. This sample is drawn from a study of post-analysis software for immune sequencing data. Study outcomes and limitations: Among 5 or 6 TRBV segments more frequent in patients than controls were TRBV5-6, TRBV5-1 and TRBV20-1. Multiple sclerosis was associated with a significant reduction in normalized Chao1 diversity relative to controls.

CDR1 KGHDR and CDR2 SFDVKD come from the germline V gene. Trimming stripped 2 bases from V and 8 bases from J, with 8 bases between. This CDR3 is built from 12 residues. Sequenced input: blood. This receptor was obtained from a girl under 18 with multiple sclerosis. The chain joins TRBV24-1 to TRBJ1-2; D uncertain. The CDR3 coding sequence is TGTGCCACCAGTGATTATACAAAGGGCTACACCTTC. It translates to CATSDYTKGYTF.